The 5 T cell receptor beta chains presented below share a single source sample, sequenced in a study of cytomegalovirus exposure and HLA in healthy donors. Use of 60 Vbeta and 13 Jbeta primers characterized the PCR. The data were produced by immunoSEQ multiplex PCR, yet TCRdb's version contains in-frame clones alone and is incomplete. The data show 120,000 to 150,000 clones, roughly four fifths seen once. Sequencing was carried out using PBMCs. The origin of the receptors is a man between 18 and 35 years old in good health and CMV-seropositive.

The chain has TRBV11-2 and TRBJ2-7; 8 nucleotides agree with TRBD1. The germline CDR1 and CDR2 sequences are SGHAT and FQNNGV. J was trimmed by 1 base and V by 4 bases; bases with no gene match: 9. The length of the CDR3 is 16 residues. CDR3 loop: CASSYNPGQESYEQYF. The CDR3 DNA sequence: TGTGCCAGCAGCTATAACCCGGGACAGGAGTCCTACGAGCAGTACTTC.

The chain couples TRBV30 to TRBJ1-2; 7 bases agree with TRBD1. J was trimmed by 8 bases and V by 4 bases; bases with no gene match: 10. The V gene's germline CDR1 is GTSNPN and CDR2 SVGIG (reference sequence). The CDR3 is 13 amino acids. The CDR3 region is CAWTVGGAGGYTF. Written as DNA, the CDR3 is TGTGCCTGGACCGTAGGGGGCGCGGGAGGCTACACCTTC. Supplemented by reference TRBV30 and TRBJ1-2, the full variable domain reads SQTIHQWPATLVQPVGSPLSLECTVEGTSNPNLYWYRQAAGRGLQLLFYSVGIGQISSEVPQNLSASRPQDRQFILSSKKLLLSDSGFYLCAWTVGGAGGYTFGSGTRLTVV.

This sequence joins TRBV11-2 and TRBJ1-1; D possibly corresponds to TRBD1 (6 bases). CDR1 SGHAT and CDR2 FQNNGV come from the germline V gene. V was trimmed by 11 bases and J by 10 bases, leaving 23 bases between them. The CDR3 has 13 residues. DNA for the CDR3: TGTGCCCGGTTAAAAGATCGGGGGGCAGTAGCTTTCTTT. This translates into CARLKDRGAVAFF.

The chain recombines TRBV5-1 with TRBJ2-7, with TRBD2 identical over 12 bases. V was clipped by 4 bases and J by 6 bases; unmatched bases: 8. The CDR3 totals 15 residues. CDR1 is SGHRS and CDR2 is YFSETQ in the germline V gene. The CDR3 bases are TGCGCCAGCAGCCTAGATCCGGGACTAGCGGGCGAGCAGTACTTC. Residues: CASSLDPGLAGEQYF.

V is TRBV7-9 and J is TRBJ1-5; 7 bases line up with TRBD1. The CDR3 runs 14 residues. Germline V gives CDR1 SEHNR, CDR2 FQNEAQ (reference sequence). V shed 5 bases, J shed 4 bases, and the junction held 5 bases outside the gene matches. CDR3 DNA: TGTGCCAGCAGCCTGACAGGGACGAATCAGCCCCAGCATTTT. It encodes CASSLTGTNQPQHF.